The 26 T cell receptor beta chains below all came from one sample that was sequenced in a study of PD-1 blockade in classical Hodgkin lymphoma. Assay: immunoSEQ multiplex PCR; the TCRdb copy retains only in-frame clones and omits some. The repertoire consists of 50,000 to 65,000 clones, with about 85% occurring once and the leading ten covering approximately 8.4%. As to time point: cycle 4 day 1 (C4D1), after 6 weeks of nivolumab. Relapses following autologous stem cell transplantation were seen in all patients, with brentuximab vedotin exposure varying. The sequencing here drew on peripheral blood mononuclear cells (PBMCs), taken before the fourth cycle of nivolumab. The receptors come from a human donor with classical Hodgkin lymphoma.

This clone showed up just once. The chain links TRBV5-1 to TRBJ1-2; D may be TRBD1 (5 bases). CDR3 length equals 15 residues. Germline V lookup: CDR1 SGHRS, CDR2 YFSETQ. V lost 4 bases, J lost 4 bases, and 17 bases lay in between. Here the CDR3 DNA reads TGCGCCAGCAGCCCCGACGGACGGACATCCTATGGCTACACCTTC. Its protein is CASSPDGRTSYGYTF.

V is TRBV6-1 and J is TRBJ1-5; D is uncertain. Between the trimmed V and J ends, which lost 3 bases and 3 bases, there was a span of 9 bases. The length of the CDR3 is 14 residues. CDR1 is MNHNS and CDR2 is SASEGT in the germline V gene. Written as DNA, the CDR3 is TGTGCCAGCAGTGAGTCAGGTAACAATCAGCCCCAGCATTTT. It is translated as CASSESGNNQPQHF.

The CDR3 DNA reads as TGCGCCAGCAGCAACGGGACTACCAATGAGCAGTTCTTC. This gives the protein CASSNGTTNEQFF. This chain connects TRBV5-1 to TRBJ2-1; TRBD2 matches 7 bases. With V trimmed by 4 bases and J by 6 bases, 4 bases remained unmatched. This CDR3 spans 13 amino acids. Germline CDR1 SGHRS, CDR2 YFSETQ.

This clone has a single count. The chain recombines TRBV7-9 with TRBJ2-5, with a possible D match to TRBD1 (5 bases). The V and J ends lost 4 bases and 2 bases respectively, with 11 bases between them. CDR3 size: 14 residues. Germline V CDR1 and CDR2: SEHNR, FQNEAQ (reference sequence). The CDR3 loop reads CASSSTVLQETQYF. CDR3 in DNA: TGTGCCAGCAGCTCGACAGTTCTGCAAGAGACCCAGTACTTC.

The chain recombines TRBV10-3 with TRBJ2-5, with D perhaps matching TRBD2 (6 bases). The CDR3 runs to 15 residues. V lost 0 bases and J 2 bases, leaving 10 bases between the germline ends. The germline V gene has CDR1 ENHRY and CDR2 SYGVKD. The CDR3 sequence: CAISESTGGQETQYF. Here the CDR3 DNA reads TGTGCCATCAGTGAGTCGACCGGGGGACAAGAGACCCAGTACTTC.

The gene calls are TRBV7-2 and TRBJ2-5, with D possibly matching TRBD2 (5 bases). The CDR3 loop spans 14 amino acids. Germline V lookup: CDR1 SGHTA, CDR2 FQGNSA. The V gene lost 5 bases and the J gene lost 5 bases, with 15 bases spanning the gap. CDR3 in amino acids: CASSQRAVRETQYF. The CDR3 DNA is TGTGCCAGCAGCCAGAGGGCGGTCCGGGAGACCCAGTACTTC.

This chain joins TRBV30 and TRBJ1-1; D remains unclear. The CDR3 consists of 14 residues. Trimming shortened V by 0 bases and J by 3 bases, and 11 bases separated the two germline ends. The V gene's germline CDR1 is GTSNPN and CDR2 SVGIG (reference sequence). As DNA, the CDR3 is TGTGCCTGGAGTGTAGGCCTGGATGACACTGAAGCTTTCTTT. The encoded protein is CAWSVGLDDTEAFF.

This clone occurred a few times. CDR3 loop: CAWGQVLSGANVLTF. The CDR3 nucleotides read TGTGCCTGGGGACAGGTCCTCTCTGGGGCCAACGTCCTGACTTTC. The chain joins TRBV30 to TRBJ2-6; 7 bases are shared with TRBD1. J was trimmed by 0 bases and V by 5 bases; bases with no gene match: 4. CDR1 GTSNPN and CDR2 SVGIG come from the germline V gene (reference sequence). The CDR3 runs to 15 residues.

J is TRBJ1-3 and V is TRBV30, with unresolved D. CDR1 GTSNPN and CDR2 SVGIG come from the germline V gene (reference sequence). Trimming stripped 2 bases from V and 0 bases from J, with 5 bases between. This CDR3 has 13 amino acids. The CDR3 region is CAWSLSSGNTIYF. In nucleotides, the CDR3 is TGTGCCTGGAGTCTGAGCTCTGGAAACACCATATATTTT.

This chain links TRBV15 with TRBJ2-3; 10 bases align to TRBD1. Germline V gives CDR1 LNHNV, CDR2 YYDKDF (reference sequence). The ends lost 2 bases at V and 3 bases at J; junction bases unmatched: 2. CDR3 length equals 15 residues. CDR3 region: CATSRRTGGTDTQYF. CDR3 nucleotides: TGTGCCACCAGCAGAAGGACAGGGGGTACAGATACGCAGTATTTT.

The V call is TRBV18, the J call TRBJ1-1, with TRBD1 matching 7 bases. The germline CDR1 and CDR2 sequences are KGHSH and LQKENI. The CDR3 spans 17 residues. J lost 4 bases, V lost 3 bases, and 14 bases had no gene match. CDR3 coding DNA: TGTGCCAGCTCACCTACCCGCCTGACAGGGCCTAGCACTGAAGCTTTCTTT. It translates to CASSPTRLTGPSTEAFF.

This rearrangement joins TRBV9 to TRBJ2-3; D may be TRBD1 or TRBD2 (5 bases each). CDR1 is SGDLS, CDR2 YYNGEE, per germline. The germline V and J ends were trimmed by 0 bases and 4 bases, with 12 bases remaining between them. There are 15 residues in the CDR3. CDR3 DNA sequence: TGTGCCAGCAGCGTAGGAGGGACCTCAGCAGATACGCAGTATTTT. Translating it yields CASSVGGTSADTQYF.

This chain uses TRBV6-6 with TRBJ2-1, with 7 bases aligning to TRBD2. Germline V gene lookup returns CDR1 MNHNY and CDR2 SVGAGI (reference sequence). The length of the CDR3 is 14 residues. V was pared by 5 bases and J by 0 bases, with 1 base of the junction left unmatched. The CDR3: CASSAGDSYNEQFF. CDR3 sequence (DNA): TGTGCCAGCAGTGCGGGGGACTCCTACAATGAGCAGTTCTTC.

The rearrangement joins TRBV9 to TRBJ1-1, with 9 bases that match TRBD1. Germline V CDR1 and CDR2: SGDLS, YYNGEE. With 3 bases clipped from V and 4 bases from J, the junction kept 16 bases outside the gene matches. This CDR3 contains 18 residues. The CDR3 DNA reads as TGTGCCAGCAGCGATCGACAGGGGGAGGGCCAAGGGTTCACTGAAGCTTTCTTT. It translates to CASSDRQGEGQGFTEAFF.

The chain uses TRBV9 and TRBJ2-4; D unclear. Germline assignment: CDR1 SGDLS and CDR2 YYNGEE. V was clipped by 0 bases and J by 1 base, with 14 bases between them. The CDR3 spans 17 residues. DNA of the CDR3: TGTGCCAGCAGCGTAGGAAGTGCAATCGGGGCCAAAAACATTCAGTACTTC. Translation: CASSVGSAIGAKNIQYF.

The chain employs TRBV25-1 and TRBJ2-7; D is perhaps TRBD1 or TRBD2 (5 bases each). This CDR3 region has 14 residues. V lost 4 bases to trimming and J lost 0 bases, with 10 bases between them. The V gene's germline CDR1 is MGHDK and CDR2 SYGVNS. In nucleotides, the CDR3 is TGTGCCAGCAGTGGGGGACGACGCTCCTACGAGCAGTACTTC. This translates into CASSGGRRSYEQYF.

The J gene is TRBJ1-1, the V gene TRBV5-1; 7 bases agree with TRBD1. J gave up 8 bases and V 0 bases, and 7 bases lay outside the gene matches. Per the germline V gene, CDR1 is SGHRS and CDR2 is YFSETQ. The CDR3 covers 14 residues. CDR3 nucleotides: TGCGCCAGCAGCTTGGATCCGATGGGACAGGAAGCTTTCTTT. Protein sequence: CASSLDPMGQEAFF.

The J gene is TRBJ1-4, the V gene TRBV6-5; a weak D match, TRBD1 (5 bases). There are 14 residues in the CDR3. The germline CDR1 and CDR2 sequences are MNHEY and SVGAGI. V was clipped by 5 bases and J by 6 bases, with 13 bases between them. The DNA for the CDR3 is TGTGCCAGCAGTCGGGGACGGAGATATGAAAAACTGTTTTTT. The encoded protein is CASSRGRRYEKLFF.

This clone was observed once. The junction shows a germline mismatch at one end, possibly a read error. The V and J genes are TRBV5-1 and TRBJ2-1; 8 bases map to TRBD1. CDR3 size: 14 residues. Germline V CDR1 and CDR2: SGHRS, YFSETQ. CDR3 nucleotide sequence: TGCGCCAGCAGCTCGGGACAGGCTCCTACACGGCAGGTCTTC. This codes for CASSSGQAPTRQVF.

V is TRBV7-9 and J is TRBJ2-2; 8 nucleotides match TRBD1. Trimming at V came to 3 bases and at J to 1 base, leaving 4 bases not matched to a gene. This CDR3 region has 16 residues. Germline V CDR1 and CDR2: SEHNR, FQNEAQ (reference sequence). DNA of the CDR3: TGTGCCAGCAGCTTTAGGACAGGGAGGAACACCGGGGAGCTGTTTTTT. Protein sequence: CASSFRTGRNTGELFF.

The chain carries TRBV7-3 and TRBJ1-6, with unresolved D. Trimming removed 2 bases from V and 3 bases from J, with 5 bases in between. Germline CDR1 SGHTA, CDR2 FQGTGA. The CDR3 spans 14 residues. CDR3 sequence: CASSLLYYNSPLHF. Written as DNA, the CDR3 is TGTGCCAGCAGCTTACTCTACTATAATTCACCCCTCCACTTT.

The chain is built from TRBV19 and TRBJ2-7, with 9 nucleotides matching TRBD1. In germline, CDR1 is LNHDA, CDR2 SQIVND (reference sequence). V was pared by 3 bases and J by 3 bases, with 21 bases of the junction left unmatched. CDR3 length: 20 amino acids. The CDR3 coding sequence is TGTGCCAGTAGTATCCCTCCGGGACAGGGTTTCTACTTTTCCGACTACGAGCAGTACTTC. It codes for CASSIPPGQGFYFSDYEQYF.

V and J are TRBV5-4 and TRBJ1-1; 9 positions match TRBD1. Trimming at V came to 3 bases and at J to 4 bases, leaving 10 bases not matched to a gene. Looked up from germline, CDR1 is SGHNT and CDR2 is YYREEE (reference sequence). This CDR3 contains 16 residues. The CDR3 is CASSSRQGGGRTEAFF. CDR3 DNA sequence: TGTGCCAGCAGCTCCAGACAGGGGGGAGGACGCACTGAAGCTTTCTTT. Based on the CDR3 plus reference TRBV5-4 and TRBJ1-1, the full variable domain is ETGVTQSPTHLIKTRGQQVTLRCSSQSGHNTVSWYQQALGQGPQFIFQYYREEENGRGNFPPRFSGLQFPNYSSELNVNALELDDSALYLCASSSRQGGGRTEAFFGQGTRLTVV.

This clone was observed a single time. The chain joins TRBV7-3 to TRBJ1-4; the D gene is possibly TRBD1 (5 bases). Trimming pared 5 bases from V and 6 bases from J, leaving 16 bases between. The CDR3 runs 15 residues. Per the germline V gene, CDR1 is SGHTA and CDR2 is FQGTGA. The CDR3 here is CASSAYRTLHEKLFF. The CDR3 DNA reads TGTGCCAGCAGCGCCTACAGGACCCTTCATGAAAAACTGTTTTTT.

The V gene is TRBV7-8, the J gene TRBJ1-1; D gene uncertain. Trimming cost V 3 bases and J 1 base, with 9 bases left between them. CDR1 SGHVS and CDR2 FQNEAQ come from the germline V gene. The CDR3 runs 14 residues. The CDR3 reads CASSFIAGNTEAFF. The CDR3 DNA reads TGTGCCAGCAGCTTCATAGCCGGGAACACTGAAGCTTTCTTT.

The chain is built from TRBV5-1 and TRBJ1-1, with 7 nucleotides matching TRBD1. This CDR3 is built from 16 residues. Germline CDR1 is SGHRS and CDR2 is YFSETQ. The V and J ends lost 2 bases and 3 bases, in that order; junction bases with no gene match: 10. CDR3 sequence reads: CASSFPPGGGDTEAFF. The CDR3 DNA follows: TGCGCCAGCAGCTTTCCGCCAGGGGGGGGTGACACTGAAGCTTTCTTT.